This paragraph covers one T cell receptor (beta chain) sequence. The sample is drawn from a study of CD8 T cells in Susac syndrome. RNA amounts of 0.5 to 1 ug underwent reverse transcription with random hexamers. Using its own MiXCR run on the immunoSEQ multiplex PCR reads, TCRdb lists one record per CDR3 protein. The repertoire includes about 140,000 distinct CDR3 sequences, roughly 94% of them detected once, and over 0.15% sits in the top ten. Sequencing was performed on CD8+ T cells from PBMCs. This TCR came from a human donor with Susac syndrome.

This CDR3 is CASTPLTGADGYTF. Written as DNA, the CDR3 is TGCGCCAGCACCCCCCTAACAGGGGCGGATGGCTACACCTTC. The chain uses TRBV5-1 and TRBJ1-2; TRBD1 agrees at 7 bases. CDR1 and CDR2 from the germline V gene are SGHRS and YFSETQ. CDR3 length: 14 amino acids. The ends lost 6 bases at V and 6 bases at J; junction bases unmatched: 11.